What follows describes a single T cell receptor beta chain. The entry originates in a study of shared T cell receptors in the human thymus. TCRdb's copy holds only in-frame clones and misses some; the assay was immunoSEQ multiplex PCR. The sample has hundreds of thousands of clones, 85% to 95% seen once. From germline, CDR1 is MDHEN and CDR2 SYDVKM. The CDR3 spans 16 residues. Losses at the gene ends were 5 bases for V and 0 bases for J; bases not matched to a gene: 7. The sequence derives from a human donor. Sequencing used thymocytes. V gene TRBV28 combines with J gene TRBJ2-1; TRBD1 matches at 7 bases. DNA for the CDR3: TGTGCCAGCAGTCCAACAGGGGAAAGCTCCTACAATGAGCAGTTCTTC. It encodes CASSPTGESSYNEQFF.